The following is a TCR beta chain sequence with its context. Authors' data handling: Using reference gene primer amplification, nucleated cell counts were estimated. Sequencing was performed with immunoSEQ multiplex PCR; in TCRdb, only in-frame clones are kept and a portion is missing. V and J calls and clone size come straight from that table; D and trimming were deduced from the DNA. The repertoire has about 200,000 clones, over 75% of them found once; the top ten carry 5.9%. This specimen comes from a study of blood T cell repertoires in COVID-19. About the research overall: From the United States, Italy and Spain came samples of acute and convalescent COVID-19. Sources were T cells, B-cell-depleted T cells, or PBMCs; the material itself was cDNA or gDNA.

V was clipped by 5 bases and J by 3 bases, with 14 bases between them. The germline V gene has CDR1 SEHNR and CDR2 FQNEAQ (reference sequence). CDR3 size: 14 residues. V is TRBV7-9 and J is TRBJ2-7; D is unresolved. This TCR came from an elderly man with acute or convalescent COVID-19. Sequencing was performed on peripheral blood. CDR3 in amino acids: CASSVGGAYYEQYF. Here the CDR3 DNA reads TGTGCCAGCAGCGTAGGCGGTGCGTACTACGAGCAGTACTTC. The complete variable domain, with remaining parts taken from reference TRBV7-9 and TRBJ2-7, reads DTGVSQNPRHKITKRGQNVTFRCDPISEHNRLYWYRQTLGQGPEFLTYFQNEAQLEKSRLLSDRFSAERPKGSFSTLEIQRTEQGDSAMYLCASSVGGAYYEQYFGPGTRLTVT.